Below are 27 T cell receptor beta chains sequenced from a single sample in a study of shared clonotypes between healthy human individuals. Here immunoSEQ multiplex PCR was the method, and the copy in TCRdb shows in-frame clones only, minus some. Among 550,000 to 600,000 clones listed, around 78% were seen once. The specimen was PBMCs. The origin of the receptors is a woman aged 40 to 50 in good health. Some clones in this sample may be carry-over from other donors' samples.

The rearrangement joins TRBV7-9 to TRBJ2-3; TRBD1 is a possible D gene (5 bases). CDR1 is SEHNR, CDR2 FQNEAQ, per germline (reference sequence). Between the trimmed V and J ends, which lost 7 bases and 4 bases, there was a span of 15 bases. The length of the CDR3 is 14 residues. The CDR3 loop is CASTPQGVADTQYF. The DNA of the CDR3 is TGTGCCAGCACTCCGCAGGGTGTCGCAGATACGCAGTATTTT. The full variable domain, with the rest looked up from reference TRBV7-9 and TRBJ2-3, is DTGVSQNPRHKITKRGQNVTFRCDPISEHNRLYWYRQTLGQGPEFLTYFQNEAQLEKSRLLSDRFSAERPKGSFSTLEIQRTEQGDSAMYLCASTPQGVADTQYFGPGTRLTVL.

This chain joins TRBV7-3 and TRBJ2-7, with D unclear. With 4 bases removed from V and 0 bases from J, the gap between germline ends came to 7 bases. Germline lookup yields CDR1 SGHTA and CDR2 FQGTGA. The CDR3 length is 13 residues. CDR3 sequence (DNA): TGTGCCAGCAGCTCCCCCGGCTCCTACGAGCAGTACTTC. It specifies CASSSPGSYEQYF. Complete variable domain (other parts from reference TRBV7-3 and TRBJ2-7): GAGVSQTPSNKVTEKGKYVELRCDPISGHTALYWYRQSLGQGPEFLIYFQGTGAADDSGLPNDRFFAVRPEGSVSTLKIQRTERGDSAVYLCASSSPGSYEQYFGPGTRLTVT.

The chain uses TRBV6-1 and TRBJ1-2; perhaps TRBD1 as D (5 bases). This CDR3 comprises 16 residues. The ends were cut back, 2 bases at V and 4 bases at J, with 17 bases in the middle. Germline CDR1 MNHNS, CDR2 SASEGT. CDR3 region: CASSESGGGDVYGYTF. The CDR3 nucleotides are TGTGCCAGCAGTGAATCTGGGGGAGGTGATGTCTATGGCTACACCTTC.

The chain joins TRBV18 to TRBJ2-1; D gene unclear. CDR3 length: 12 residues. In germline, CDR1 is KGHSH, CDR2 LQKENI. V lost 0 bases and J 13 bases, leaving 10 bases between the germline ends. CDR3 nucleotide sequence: TGTGCCAGCTCACCACCGGCCGTTGGACAGTTCTTC. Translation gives CASSPPAVGQFF.

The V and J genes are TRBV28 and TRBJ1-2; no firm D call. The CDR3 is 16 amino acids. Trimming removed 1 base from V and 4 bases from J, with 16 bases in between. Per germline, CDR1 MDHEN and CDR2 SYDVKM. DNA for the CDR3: TGTGCCAGCAGTTTATCCCGCCTGACCTCCATCTATGGCTACACCTTC. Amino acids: CASSLSRLTSIYGYTF.

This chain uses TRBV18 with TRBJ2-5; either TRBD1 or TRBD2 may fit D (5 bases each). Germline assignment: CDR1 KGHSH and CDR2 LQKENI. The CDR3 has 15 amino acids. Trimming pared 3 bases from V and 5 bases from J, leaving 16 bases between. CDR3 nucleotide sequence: TGTGCCAGCTCACCCTTGAGGGACCGGTGGGAGACCCAGTACTTC. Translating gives CASSPLRDRWETQYF.

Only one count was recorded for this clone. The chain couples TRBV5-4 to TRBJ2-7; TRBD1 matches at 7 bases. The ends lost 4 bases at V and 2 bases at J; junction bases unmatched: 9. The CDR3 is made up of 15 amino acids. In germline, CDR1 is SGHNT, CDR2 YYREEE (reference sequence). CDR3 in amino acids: CASSRTGVPTYEQYF. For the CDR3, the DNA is TGTGCCAGCAGCCGGACAGGCGTACCAACCTACGAGCAGTACTTC.

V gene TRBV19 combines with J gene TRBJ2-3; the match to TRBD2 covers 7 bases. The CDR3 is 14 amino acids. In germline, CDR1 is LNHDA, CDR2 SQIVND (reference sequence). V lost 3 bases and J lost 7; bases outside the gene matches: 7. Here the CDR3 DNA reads TGTGCCAGTAGTATTGGCGGGAGCGGGAATACGCAGTATTTT. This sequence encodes CASSIGGSGNTQYF.

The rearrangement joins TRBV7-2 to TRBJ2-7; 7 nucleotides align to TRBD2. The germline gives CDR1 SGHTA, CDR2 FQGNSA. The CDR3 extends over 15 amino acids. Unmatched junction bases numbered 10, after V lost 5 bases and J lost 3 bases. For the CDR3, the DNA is TGTGCCAGCAGCCTAAGGGCTAGCGGCAACTACGAGCAGTACTTC. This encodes CASSLRASGNYEQYF.

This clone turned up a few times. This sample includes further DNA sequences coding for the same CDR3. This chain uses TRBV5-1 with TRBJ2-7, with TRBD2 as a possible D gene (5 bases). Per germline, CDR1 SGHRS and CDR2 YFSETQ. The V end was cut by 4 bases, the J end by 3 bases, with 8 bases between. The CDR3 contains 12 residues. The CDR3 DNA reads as TGCGCCAGCAGCCTCCGGGGCTACGAGCAGTACTTC. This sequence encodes CASSLRGYEQYF.

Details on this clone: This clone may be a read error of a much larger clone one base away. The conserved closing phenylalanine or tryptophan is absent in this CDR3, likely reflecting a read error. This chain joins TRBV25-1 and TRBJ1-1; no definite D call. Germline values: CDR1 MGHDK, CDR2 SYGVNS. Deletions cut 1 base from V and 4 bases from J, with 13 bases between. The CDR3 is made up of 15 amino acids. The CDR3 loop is CASSEWNLGSTEAFL. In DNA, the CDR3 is TGTGCCAGCAGTGAATGGAATCTGGGTTCCACTGAAGCTTTCCTT.

The CDR3 sequence is CASRPAGGDWNEQFF. The CDR3 bases are TGCGCCAGCAGGCCAGCGGGAGGAGATTGGAATGAGCAGTTCTTC. The chain links TRBV5-1 to TRBJ2-7, with 9 bases matching TRBD2. TRBJ2-1 matches the DNA end more closely, so the J call is doubtful. CDR3 length: 15 amino acids. The germline CDR1 and CDR2 sequences are SGHRS and YFSETQ.

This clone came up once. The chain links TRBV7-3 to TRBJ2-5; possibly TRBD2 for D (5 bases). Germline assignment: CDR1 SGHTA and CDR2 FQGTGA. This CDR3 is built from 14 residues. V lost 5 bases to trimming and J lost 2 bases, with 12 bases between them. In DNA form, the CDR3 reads TGTGCCAGCAGCCCTACCCGGGGACAAGAGACCCAGTACTTC. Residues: CASSPTRGQETQYF.

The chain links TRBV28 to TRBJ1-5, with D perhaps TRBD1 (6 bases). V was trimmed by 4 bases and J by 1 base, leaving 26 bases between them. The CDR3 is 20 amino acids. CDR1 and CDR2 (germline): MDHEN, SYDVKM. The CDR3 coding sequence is TGTGCCAGCAGTTCCAATCCAGGGGCACGCGGGGTAGTAAGCAATCAGCCCCAGCATTTT. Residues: CASSSNPGARGVVSNQPQHF.

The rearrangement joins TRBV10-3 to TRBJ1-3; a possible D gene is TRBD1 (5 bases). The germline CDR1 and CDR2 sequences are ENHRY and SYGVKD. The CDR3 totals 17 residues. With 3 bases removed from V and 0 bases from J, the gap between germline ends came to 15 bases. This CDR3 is CAISDPTRVISGNTIYF. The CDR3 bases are TGTGCCATCAGTGACCCGACCAGGGTTATCTCTGGAAACACCATATATTTT.

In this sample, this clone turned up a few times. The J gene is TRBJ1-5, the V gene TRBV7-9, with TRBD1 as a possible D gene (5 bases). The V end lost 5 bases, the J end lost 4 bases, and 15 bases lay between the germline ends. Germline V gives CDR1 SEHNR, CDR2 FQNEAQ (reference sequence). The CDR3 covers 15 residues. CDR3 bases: TGTGCCAGCAGCGAGGTTGGGGGTTCGAATCAGCCCCAGCATTTT. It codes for CASSEVGGSNQPQHF.

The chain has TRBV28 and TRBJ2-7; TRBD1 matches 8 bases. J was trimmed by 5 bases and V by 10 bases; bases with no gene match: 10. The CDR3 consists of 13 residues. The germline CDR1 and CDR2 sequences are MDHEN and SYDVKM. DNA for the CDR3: TGTGCCACCCACCAGGGGGCAGTCGACGAGCAGTACTTC. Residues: CATHQGAVDEQYF. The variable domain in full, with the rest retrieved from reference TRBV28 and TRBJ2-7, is DVKVTQSSRYLVKRTGEKVFLECVQDMDHENMFWYRQDPGLGLRLIYFSYDVKMKEKGDIPEGYSVSREKKERFSLILESASTNQTSMYLCATHQGAVDEQYFGPGTRLTVT.

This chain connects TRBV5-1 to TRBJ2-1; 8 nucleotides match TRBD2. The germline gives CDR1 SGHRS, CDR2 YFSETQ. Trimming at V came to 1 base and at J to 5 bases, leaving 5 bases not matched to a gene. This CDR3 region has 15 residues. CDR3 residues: CASSLRAGDNNEQFF. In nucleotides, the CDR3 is TGCGCCAGCAGCTTGAGAGCGGGAGATAACAATGAGCAGTTCTTC. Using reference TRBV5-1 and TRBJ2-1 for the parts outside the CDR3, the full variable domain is KAGVTQTPRYLIKTRGQQVTLSCSPISGHRSVSWYQQTPGQGLQFLFEYFSETQRNKGNFPGRFSGRQFSNSRSEMNVSTLELGDSALYLCASSLRAGDNNEQFFGPGTRLTVL.

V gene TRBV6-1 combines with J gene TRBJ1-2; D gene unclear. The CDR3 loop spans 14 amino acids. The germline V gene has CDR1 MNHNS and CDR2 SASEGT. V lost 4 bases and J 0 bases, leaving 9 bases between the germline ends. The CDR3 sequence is CASSATETNYGYTF. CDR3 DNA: TGTGCCAGCAGTGCTACCGAGACTAACTATGGCTACACCTTC.

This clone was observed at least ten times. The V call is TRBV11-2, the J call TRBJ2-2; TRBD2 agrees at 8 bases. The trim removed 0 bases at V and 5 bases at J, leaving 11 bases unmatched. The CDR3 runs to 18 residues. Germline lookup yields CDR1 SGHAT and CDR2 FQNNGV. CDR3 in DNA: TGTGCCAGCAGCTTAGATTGGGGGGTAGCGGGAAAAACCGGGGAGCTGTTTTTT. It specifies CASSLDWGVAGKTGELFF.

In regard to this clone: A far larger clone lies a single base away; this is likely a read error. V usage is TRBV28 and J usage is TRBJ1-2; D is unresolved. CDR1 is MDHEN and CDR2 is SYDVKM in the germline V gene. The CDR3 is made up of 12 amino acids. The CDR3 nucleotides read TGTGTCAGCAGCCTTCGACTGTATGGCTACACCTTC. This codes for CVSSLRLYGYTF.

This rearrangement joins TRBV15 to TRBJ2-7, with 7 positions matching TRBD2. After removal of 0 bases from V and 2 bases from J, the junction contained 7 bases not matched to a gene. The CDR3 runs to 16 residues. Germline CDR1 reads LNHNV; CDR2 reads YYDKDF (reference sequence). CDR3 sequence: CATSREGGVSTYEQYF. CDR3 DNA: TGTGCCACCAGCAGAGAGGGGGGGGTCTCTACCTACGAGCAGTACTTC.

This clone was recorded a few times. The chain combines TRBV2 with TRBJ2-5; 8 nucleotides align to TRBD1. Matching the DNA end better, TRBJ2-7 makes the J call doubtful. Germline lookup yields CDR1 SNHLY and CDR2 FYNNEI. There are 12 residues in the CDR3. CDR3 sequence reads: CASLGQGYEQYF. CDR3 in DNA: TGTGCCAGCCTTGGACAGGGCTACGAGCAGTACTTC.

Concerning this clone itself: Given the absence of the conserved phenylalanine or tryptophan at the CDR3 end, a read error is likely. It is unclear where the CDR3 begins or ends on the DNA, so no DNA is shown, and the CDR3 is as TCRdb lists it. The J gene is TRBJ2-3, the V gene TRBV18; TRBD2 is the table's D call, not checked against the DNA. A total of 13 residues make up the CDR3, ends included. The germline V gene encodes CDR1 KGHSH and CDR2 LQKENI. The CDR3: CASSSSGTSGSWV.

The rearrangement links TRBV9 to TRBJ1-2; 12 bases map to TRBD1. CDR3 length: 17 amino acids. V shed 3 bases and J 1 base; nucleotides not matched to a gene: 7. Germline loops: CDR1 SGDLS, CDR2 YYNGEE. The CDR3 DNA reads TGTGCCAGCAGCGCGGGACAGGGGGCGAGGGATAACTATGGCTACACCTTC. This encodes CASSAGQGARDNYGYTF.

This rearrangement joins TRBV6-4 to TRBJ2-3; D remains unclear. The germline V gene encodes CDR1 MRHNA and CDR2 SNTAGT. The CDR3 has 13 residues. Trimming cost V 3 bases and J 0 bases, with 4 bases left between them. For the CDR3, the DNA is TGTGCCAGCAGTGAAGCCAGCACAGATACGCAGTATTTT. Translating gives CASSEASTDTQYF.

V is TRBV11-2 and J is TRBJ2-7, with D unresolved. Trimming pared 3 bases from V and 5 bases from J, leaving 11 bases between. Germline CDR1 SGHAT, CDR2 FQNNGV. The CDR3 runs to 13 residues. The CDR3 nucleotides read TGTGCCAGCAGCTTCGACCGAGGCGACGAGCAGTACTTC. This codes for CASSFDRGDEQYF.